A selection of T cell receptor beta chains follows, all from one sample in a study of OX40 agonist ivuxolimab in advanced cancers. This table comes from immunoSEQ multiplex PCR, and its TCRdb copy is limited to in-frame clones, with some not included. The data hold about 72,000 clones, with 88% observed a single time. The source material was CD4+ or CD8+ T cells sorted from blood, sampled in a trial of the OX40 agonist ivuxolimab. The origin of the receptors is an adult with an advanced solid tumor such as melanoma, head and neck, liver or kidney cancer. CDR3s include the opening cysteine and the closing phenylalanine or tryptophan. D genes are given only for firm matches. Size is stated for part of the rows, as once, few or many counts, or as a class when the clone is expanded.

J gene: TRBJ2-3; V gene: TRBV6-6; D gene: NA; clone size: once; CDR3 DNA: TGTGCCAGCAGTTACTCGGGGGGGCCCCACCCAGATACGCAGTATTTT; CDR3 protein: CASSYSGGPHPDTQYF
J gene: TRBJ1-2; V gene: TRBV11-3; D gene: NA; clone size: NA; CDR3 DNA: TGTGCCAGCAGCCTCGGGACGGATTATGGCTACACCTTC; CDR3 protein: CASSLGTDYGYTF
J gene: TRBJ2-3; V gene: TRBV6-1; D gene: TRBD1; clone size: NA; CDR3 DNA: TGTGCCAGCAGTGGGACAGGCCGCGTAGATACGCAGTATTTT; CDR3 protein: CASSGTGRVDTQYF
J gene: TRBJ2-1; V gene: TRBV7-2; D gene: TRBD2; clone size: once; CDR3 DNA: TGTGCCAGCAGCTCCTGGACTAGCGGGGGGGAAGAGTTCTTC; CDR3 protein: CASSSWTSGGEEFF
J gene: TRBJ2-7; V gene: TRBV6-1; D gene: NA; clone size: NA; CDR3 DNA: TGTGCCAGCAGCCCCCCGGGCGGACCGACCTACGAGCAGTACTTC; CDR3 protein: CASSPPGGPTYEQYF
J gene: TRBJ2-7; V gene: TRBV5-1; D gene: NA; clone size: few; CDR3 DNA: TGCGCCAGCAGCTTGGCCGGGACCCTCTCGGGGGAGCAGTACTTC; CDR3 protein: CASSLAGTLSGEQYF
J gene: TRBJ1-3; V gene: TRBV7-2; D gene: NA; clone size: NA; CDR3 DNA: TGTGCCAGCAGCTTAGATGGACCCTCTGGAAACACCATATATTTT; CDR3 protein: CASSLDGPSGNTIYF
J gene: TRBJ1-4; V gene: TRBV6-1; D gene: TRBD1; clone size: NA; CDR3 DNA: TGTGCCAGCAGTCGGGACAGGGGGCCAGGGGGAAAACTGTTTTTT; CDR3 protein: CASSRDRGPGGKLFF
J gene: TRBJ1-1; V gene: TRBV11-3; D gene: NA; clone size: NA; CDR3 DNA: TGTGCCAGCAGCCTACCGGCAGTGAACACTGAAGCTTTCTTT; CDR3 protein: CASSLPAVNTEAFF
J gene: TRBJ2-3; V gene: TRBV6-6; D gene: NA; clone size: NA; CDR3 DNA: TGTGCCAGCACCAGCGCCCTCGAAGATACGCAGTATTTT; CDR3 protein: CASTSALEDTQYF
J gene: TRBJ1-2; V gene: TRBV2; D gene: NA; clone size: NA; CDR3 DNA: TGTGCCAGCAGTGCCCCAGGGTATGGCTACACCTTC; CDR3 protein: CASSAPGYGYTF
J gene: TRBJ2-5; V gene: TRBV5-4; D gene: NA; clone size: NA; CDR3 DNA: TGTGCCAGCAGCGGTCCCGATGACCAAGAGACCCAGTACTTC; CDR3 protein: CASSGPDDQETQYF
J gene: TRBJ1-2; V gene: TRBV10-1; D gene: NA; clone size: NA; CDR3 DNA: TGCGCCAGCAGCCCAGGGGAACGGCCTCTACTTGGCTACACCTTC; CDR3 protein: CASSPGERPLLGYTF
J gene: TRBJ1-1; V gene: TRBV30; D gene: NA; clone size: few; CDR3 DNA: TGTGCCTGGGGTCCAGCGAACACTGAAGCTTTCTTT; CDR3 protein: CAWGPANTEAFF
J gene: TRBJ2-5; V gene: TRBV30; D gene: NA; clone size: NA; CDR3 DNA: TGTGCCTGGAGGACCAAACGGGAAGAGGCCCAGTACTTC; CDR3 protein: CAWRTKREEAQYF
J gene: TRBJ1-1; V gene: TRBV5-4; D gene: NA; clone size: NA; CDR3 DNA: TGTGCCAGCAGCTTGGGCCCGGGACGGCCGAACACTGAAGCTTTCTTT; CDR3 protein: CASSLGPGRPNTEAFF
J gene: TRBJ2-5; V gene: TRBV7-9; D gene: NA; clone size: NA; CDR3 DNA: TGTGCCAGCAGCTTAAGATCTATCCAAGAGACCCAGTACTTC; CDR3 protein: CASSLRSIQETQYF
J gene: TRBJ2-3; V gene: TRBV7-9; D gene: TRBD2; clone size: once; CDR3 DNA: TGTGCCAGCAGCTTATCACGGGGGGGCCGAAATACGCAGTATTTT; CDR3 protein: CASSLSRGGRNTQYF
J gene: TRBJ2-7; V gene: TRBV5-5; D gene: TRBD2; clone size: NA; CDR3 DNA: TGTGCCAGCAGCTGGACTAGCGGGAGGGGGGAGCAGTACTTC; CDR3 protein: CASSWTSGRGEQYF
J gene: TRBJ2-6; V gene: TRBV9; D gene: TRBD1; clone size: NA; CDR3 DNA: TGTGCCAGCAGCGGCCGGGACAGGGGCACTGGGGCCAACGTCCTGACTTTC; CDR3 protein: CASSGRDRGTGANVLTF
J gene: TRBJ1-2; V gene: TRBV11-2; D gene: TRBD1; clone size: NA; CDR3 DNA: TGTGCCAGCAGCAATACCGGGACAGGGTTTGGCTACACCTTC; CDR3 protein: CASSNTGTGFGYTF
J gene: TRBJ2-5; V gene: TRBV7-2; D gene: TRBD1; clone size: NA; CDR3 DNA: TGTGCCAGCAGCTCACGTAACCGGGACAGGAAAGAGACCCAGTACTTC; CDR3 protein: CASSSRNRDRKETQYF
J gene: TRBJ2-6; V gene: TRBV5-5; D gene: NA; clone size: NA; CDR3 DNA: TGTGCCAGCAGCCGCTCCATAGGGGGCTCTGGGGCCAACGTCCTGACTTTC; CDR3 protein: CASSRSIGGSGANVLTF
J gene: TRBJ1-4; V gene: TRBV7-8; D gene: NA; clone size: NA; CDR3 DNA: TGTGCCAGCAGCTCAATGACACATGAAAAACTGTTTTTT; CDR3 protein: CASSSMTHEKLFF
J gene: TRBJ2-3; V gene: TRBV11-3; D gene: TRBD2; clone size: NA; CDR3 DNA: TGTGCCAGCAGCCCGGGGGGGCGGGGGAGCACAGATACGCAGTATTTT; CDR3 protein: CASSPGGRGSTDTQYF
J gene: TRBJ1-3; V gene: TRBV18; D gene: NA; clone size: NA; CDR3 DNA: TGTGCCAGCTCGTCACTTTCGGACGGGAGATACTCTGGAAACACCATATATTTT; CDR3 protein: CASSSLSDGRYSGNTIYF
J gene: TRBJ2-4; V gene: TRBV11-2; D gene: NA; clone size: few; CDR3 DNA: TGTGCCAGCAGTCATAACCGCGGGAACATTCAGTACTTC; CDR3 protein: CASSHNRGNIQYF
J gene: TRBJ2-6; V gene: TRBV5-1; D gene: NA; clone size: NA; CDR3 DNA: TGCGCCAGCACAGAACCCGGGGCCAACGTCCTGACTTTC; CDR3 protein: CASTEPGANVLTF
J gene: TRBJ1-1; V gene: TRBV7-2; D gene: TRBD1; clone size: NA; CDR3 DNA: TGTGCCAGCAGCACCACAGGGGGGCGGAAGGATACTGAAGCTTTCTTT; CDR3 protein: CASSTTGGRKDTEAFF
J gene: TRBJ1-4; V gene: TRBV5-1; D gene: TRBD1; clone size: NA; CDR3 DNA: TGCGCCAGCAGCGGAATCCGGGACAGGGAGGATGGGAATGAAAAACTGTTTTTT; CDR3 protein: CASSGIRDREDGNEKLFF
J gene: TRBJ2-2; V gene: TRBV12-5; D gene: NA; clone size: once; CDR3 DNA: TGTGCTAGTCGGAAGGTCCTAAACACCGGGGAGCTGTTTTTT; CDR3 protein: CASRKVLNTGELFF
J gene: TRBJ2-3; V gene: TRBV2; D gene: TRBD1; clone size: few; CDR3 DNA: TGTGCCAGCAAACCGGGACAGCCAACAGATACGCAGTATTTT; CDR3 protein: CASKPGQPTDTQYF
J gene: TRBJ2-7; V gene: TRBV5-4; D gene: TRBD1; clone size: NA; CDR3 DNA: TGTGCCAGCAGCTGGGACAGCTACGAGCAGTACTTC; CDR3 protein: CASSWDSYEQYF
J gene: TRBJ2-1; V gene: TRBV5-6; D gene: NA; clone size: few; CDR3 DNA: TGTGCCAGCAGCTTGTTGGGGTCCCCCCATGAGCAGTTCTTC; CDR3 protein: CASSLLGSPHEQFF
J gene: TRBJ2-3; V gene: TRBV7-7; D gene: TRBD2; clone size: NA; CDR3 DNA: TGTGCCAGCAGCTTGGGACTAGCGGGGACAGATACGCAGTATTTT; CDR3 protein: CASSLGLAGTDTQYF
J gene: TRBJ1-1; V gene: TRBV10-3; D gene: NA; clone size: NA; CDR3 DNA: TGTGCCATCAGTGACCAGCTGAACACTGAAGCTTTCTTT; CDR3 protein: CAISDQLNTEAFF
J gene: TRBJ2-7; V gene: TRBV7-2; D gene: TRBD2; clone size: NA; CDR3 DNA: TGTGCCAGCAGCTTAGAAGGGACTAGCCGTTACGAGCAGTACTTC; CDR3 protein: CASSLEGTSRYEQYF
J gene: TRBJ2-3; V gene: TRBV27; D gene: NA; clone size: NA; CDR3 DNA: TGTGCCAGCAGCCAAACAAACACAGATACGCAGTATTTT; CDR3 protein: CASSQTNTDTQYF
J gene: TRBJ1-2; V gene: TRBV11-2; D gene: NA; clone size: NA; CDR3 DNA: TGTGCCAGCAGCTTTGAGGGGTCGGGCTACACCTTC; CDR3 protein: CASSFEGSGYTF
J gene: TRBJ2-1; V gene: TRBV19; D gene: NA; clone size: NA; CDR3 DNA: TGTGCCACGACAAATACGGTAGACAGCTACAATGAGCAGTTCTTC; CDR3 protein: CATTNTVDSYNEQFF
J gene: TRBJ2-7; V gene: TRBV29-1; D gene: NA; clone size: NA; CDR3 DNA: TGCAGCGTTGGAATCGGAGTAGGGCAGTACTTC; CDR3 protein: CSVGIGVGQYF
J gene: TRBJ1-5; V gene: TRBV29-1; D gene: NA; clone size: NA; CDR3 DNA: TGCAGCGTTGGACAGCAGTCGGGCAATCAGCCCCAGCATTTT; CDR3 protein: CSVGQQSGNQPQHF
J gene: TRBJ2-7; V gene: TRBV7-9; D gene: NA; clone size: NA; CDR3 DNA: TGTGCCGCACTCGACTCTAACGCTCCCTACGAGCAGTACTTC; CDR3 protein: CAALDSNAPYEQYF
J gene: TRBJ1-6; V gene: TRBV18; D gene: TRBD1; clone size: NA; CDR3 DNA: TGTGCCAGCTCATCTATTAGGGTAGGACAGGGGCCCTCACTTAATTCACCCCTCCACTTT; CDR3 protein: CASSSIRVGQGPSLNSPLHF
J gene: TRBJ2-3; V gene: TRBV18; D gene: NA; clone size: NA; CDR3 DNA: TGTGCCAGCTCACCTCCCGGGGGGCTCACAGATACGCAGTATTTT; CDR3 protein: CASSPPGGLTDTQYF
J gene: TRBJ2-7; V gene: TRBV5-6; D gene: TRBD2; clone size: NA; CDR3 DNA: TGTGCCAGCAGCTTGGGCGGGGGTACTTACTACGAGCAGTACTTC; CDR3 protein: CASSLGGGTYYEQYF
J gene: TRBJ2-7; V gene: TRBV6-5; D gene: NA; clone size: NA; CDR3 DNA: TGTGCCAGCAGCGCAGGGGCAGGCGAGCAGTACTTC; CDR3 protein: CASSAGAGEQYF
J gene: TRBJ1-1; V gene: TRBV19; D gene: NA; clone size: NA; CDR3 DNA: TGTGCCAGCCAGGGCGCCACTGAAGCTTTCTTT; CDR3 protein: CASQGATEAFF
J gene: TRBJ2-7; V gene: TRBV13; D gene: TRBD2; clone size: NA; CDR3 DNA: TGTGCCAGCAGCTCGACTAGCGGGGGCGAGCAGTACTTC; CDR3 protein: CASSSTSGGEQYF
J gene: TRBJ2-7; V gene: TRBV11-2; D gene: TRBD2; clone size: NA; CDR3 DNA: TGTGCCAGCAGCTTTTGGGCAGCGGGGGATTACGAGCAGTACTTC; CDR3 protein: CASSFWAAGDYEQYF